This TCR beta chain was identified in a study of CD8 T cells in Susac syndrome. In germline, CDR1 is SEHNR, CDR2 FQNEAQ (reference sequence). V was cut by 2 bases and J by 3 bases, with 13 bases left in between. This CDR3 spans 15 amino acids. Reverse transcription of about 0.45 to 1 ug RNA was carried out with random hexamers. One entry per CDR3 protein results from TCRdb running MiXCR on the immunoSEQ multiplex PCR reads. Of some 99,000 distinct CDR3 sequences in the sample, around 95% were seen once. This TCR was recovered from a human donor in good health. The specimen sequenced was CD4+ T cells from PBMCs. V is TRBV7-9 and J is TRBJ2-5; tentatively, D is TRBD1 (6 bases). Here the CDR3 DNA reads TGTGCCAGCAGCTTAACTCCAGGGGTTAAAGAGACCCAGTACTTC. This sequence encodes CASSLTPGVKETQYF. Full variable domain (missing parts from reference TRBV7-9 and TRBJ2-5): DTGVSQNPRHKITKRGQNVTFRCDPISEHNRLYWYRQTLGQGPEFLTYFQNEAQLEKSRLLSDRFSAERPKGSFSTLEIQRTEQGDSAMYLCASSLTPGVKETQYFGPGTRLLVL.